This is a list of T cell receptor beta chains from one sample in a study of T cells in Graves' hyperthyroidism and ophthalmopathy. Each CDR3 protein gets one entry after TCRdb re-called the multiplex PCR reads with MiXCR. Here the sample spans about 480,000 distinct CDR3 sequences, around 24% being singletons. The sequencing sample was made of blood. The source is a woman in her thirties with Graves' ophthalmopathy. Both conserved end residues are part of each CDR3. Fields, in order: J gene, D gene, clone size, V gene, CDR3 protein, CDR3 DNA. The D gene is left open where the match is weak. The size of a clone is reported for some rows only, either as once, few or many, or as a class for expanded clones.

TRBJ2-7	TRBD1	many	TRBV6-2/TRBV6-3	CASSYFPSGQVKLNYEQYF	TGTGCCAGCAGTTACTTCCCATCGGGACAGGTGAAACTCAACTACGAGCAGTACTTC
TRBJ2-5	TRBD2	NA	TRBV7-8	CASSLARAGLDTQYF	TGTGCCAGCAGCTTAGCGCGAGCGGGGTTGGATACCCAGTACTTC
TRBJ2-5	NA	NA	TRBV11-2	CASSLAHVVGLETQYF	TGTGCCAGCAGCTTAGCGCATGTAGTAGGGTTGGAGACCCAGTACTTC
TRBJ1-1	NA	NA	TRBV12-3/TRBV12-4	CASRPPRNTEAFF	TGTGCCAGCAGACCTCCGAGGAACACTGAAGCTTTCTTT
TRBJ2-7	TRBD2	many	TRBV5-1	CASSLVERGTYEQYF	TGCGCCAGCAGCTTGGTTGAGCGGGGGACCTACGAGCAGTACTTC
TRBJ2-7	NA	many	TRBV2	CASSETGGAWGEQYF	TGTGCCAGCAGTGAAACCGGGGGCGCATGGGGCGAGCAGTACTTC
TRBJ1-5	TRBD1	many	TRBV12-3/TRBV12-4	CASSLGTGIQPQHF	TGTGCCAGCAGTTTAGGGACAGGGATACAGCCCCAGCATTTT
TRBJ2-2	NA	NA	TRBV20-1	CSARAQGPDTGELFF	TGCAGTGCTAGAGCGCAGGGCCCCGACACCGGGGAGCTGTTTTTT
TRBJ2-7	NA	few	TRBV6-1	CASSEFGGRPSYEQYF	TGTGCCAGCAGTGAATTTGGGGGTCGCCCCTCCTACGAGCAGTACTTC
TRBJ1-2	NA	many	TRBV12-3/TRBV12-4	CASSFFISNYGYTF	TGTGCCAGCAGTTTTTTTATATCTAACTATGGCTACACCTTC
TRBJ2-2	TRBD1	many	TRBV6-1	CASSRDRGWAGELFF	TGTGCCAGCAGTCGGGACAGGGGATGGGCCGGGGAGCTGTTTTTT
TRBJ2-3	NA	NA	TRBV7-9	CASSLEATADTQYF	TGTGCCAGCAGCTTAGAGGCGACCGCGGATACGCAGTATTTT
TRBJ1-1	NA	many	TRBV12-3/TRBV12-4	CASSPRRGSGAFF	TGTGCCAGCAGCCCCCGCCGCGGCAGCGGAGCTTTCTTT
TRBJ1-3	NA	many	TRBV12-3/TRBV12-4	CASSLRGGSGNTIYF	TGTGCCAGCAGTCTACGGGGAGGCTCTGGAAACACCATATATTTT
TRBJ1-2	NA	NA	TRBV20-1	CSARVGGGYGYTF	TGCAGTGCTAGAGTAGGGGGAGGCTATGGCTACACCTTC
TRBJ2-7	TRBD2	NA	TRBV12-3/TRBV12-4	CASSLGPSGYSYEQYF	TGTGCCAGCAGTTTAGGTCCTAGCGGATACTCCTACGAGCAGTACTTC
TRBJ2-5	TRBD2	NA	TRBV11-2	CASSLSGSLQETQYF	TGTGCCAGCAGCTTGAGCGGGAGTCTACAAGAGACCCAGTACTTC
TRBJ2-7	NA	NA	TRBV11-2	CASSIEPGEQYF	TGTGCCAGCAGCATTGAACCTGGCGAGCAGTACTTC
TRBJ2-2	NA	many	TRBV6-2/TRBV6-3	CASSYPSRAGELFF	TGTGCCAGCAGTTACCCAAGCAGGGCCGGGGAGCTGTTTTTT
TRBJ2-4	TRBD1	NA	TRBV13	CASSSAGGNIKYF	TGTGCCAGCAGCTCAGCAGGGGGAAACATTAAGTACTTC
TRBJ2-5	NA	many	TRBV7-6	CASSSPWTGGDQMGETQYF	TGTGCCAGCAGCTCCCCTTGGACGGGCGGGGACCAAATGGGAGAGACCCAGTACTTC
TRBJ1-5	TRBD1	NA	TRBV11-2	CASSTRGTGGVRPQHF	TGTGCCAGCAGTACCCGAGGGACAGGGGGCGTCCGGCCCCAGCATTTT
TRBJ2-5	TRBD2	many	TRBV6-5	CASKRGDPETQYF	TGTGCCAGCAAGCGGGGCGACCCCGAGACCCAGTACTTC
TRBJ2-7	NA	many	TRBV24-1	CATSDLGQEIYEQYF	TGTGCCACCAGTGATTTGGGGCAGGAAATCTACGAGCAGTACTTC
TRBJ2-5	TRBD2	many	TRBV6-2/TRBV6-3	CASSYPLAGGRETQYF	TGTGCCAGCAGTTACCCCCTAGCGGGGGGGCGAGAGACCCAGTACTTC
TRBJ1-6	TRBD1	few	TRBV20-1	CSAKDRDSPLHF	TGCAGTGCTAAGGACAGGGACTCACCCCTCCACTTT
TRBJ2-5	TRBD2	NA	TRBV6-5	CASSYSPSGGSQETEDF	TGTGCCAGCAGTTACTCGCCGAGCGGGGGAAGCCAAGAGACCGAGGACTTC
TRBJ1-1	NA	once	TRBV6-1	CASSPSRDNTEAFF	TGTGCCAGCAGCCCGTCCCGGGACAACACTGAAGCTTTCTTT
TRBJ1-1	NA	NA	TRBV12-3/TRBV12-4	CASSLFGRNLASGTEAFF	TGTGCCAGCAGTTTATTTGGACGAAATCTTGCATCAGGCACTGAAGCTTTCTTT
TRBJ1-2	TRBD1	many	TRBV11-2	CASSSQGDYGYTF	TGTGCCAGCAGTAGTCAGGGGGACTATGGCTACACCTTC
TRBJ2-5	NA	few	TRBV7-9	CASSSTFRDGRTQYF	TGTGCCAGCAGCTCGACCTTCCGGGACGGGAGAACCCAGTACTTC
TRBJ2-2	NA	NA	TRBV6-1	CASSDPGAKGNGELFF	TGTGCCAGCAGTGACCCAGGGGCCAAAGGGAACGGGGAGCTGTTTTTT
TRBJ2-4	NA	few	TRBV20-1	CSARATGGAVKNIKYF	TGCAGTGCTAGAGCTACTGGGGGGGCCGTCAAAAACATTAAGTACTTC
TRBJ2-7	NA	NA	TRBV20-1	CSVPPTLSSYEQYF	TGCAGTGTCCCCCCGACCCTGAGCTCCTACGAGCAGTACTTC
TRBJ2-5	NA	many	TRBV20-1	CSAPSTGLPGETQYF	TGCAGTGCCCCCTCGACCGGCCTCCCAGGAGAGACCCAGTACTTC
TRBJ2-5	TRBD1	NA	TRBV6-2/TRBV6-3	CASSYSPRGQETQYF	TGTGCCAGCAGTTACTCCCCCAGGGGGCAAGAGACCCAGTACTTC
TRBJ2-2	TRBD1	many	TRBV7-8	CASSPKSPGQTNTGELFF	TGTGCCAGCAGCCCCAAAAGCCCGGGACAGACGAACACCGGGGAGCTGTTTTTT